This T cell receptor (beta chain) was captured by sequencing in a study of blood T cell repertoires in COVID-19. Background on the study: Samples came from the United States, Italy and Spain, spanning acute and convalescent COVID-19. The cDNA or gDNA used as material had been derived from T cells, B-cell-depleted T cells, or PBMCs.

There are 17 residues in the CDR3. The trim removed 0 bases at V and 4 bases at J, leaving 6 bases unmatched. Germline-derived CDR1 and CDR2 are LNHDA and SQIVND (reference sequence). Method: immunoSEQ multiplex PCR; TCRdb's copy keeps in-frame clones and lacks some. Of about 220,000 clones listed, about four fifths are singletons. The rearrangement joins TRBV19 to TRBJ2-2; TRBD1 agrees at 9 bases. The TCR comes from a woman in her forties with acute COVID-19. What was sequenced was PBMCs or T cells enriched from blood (not recorded which). CDR3 in DNA: TGTGCCAGTAGTATAGAAAGGGGACAGGGTGGCACCGGGGAGCTGTTTTTT. Translating gives CASSIERGQGGTGELFF.